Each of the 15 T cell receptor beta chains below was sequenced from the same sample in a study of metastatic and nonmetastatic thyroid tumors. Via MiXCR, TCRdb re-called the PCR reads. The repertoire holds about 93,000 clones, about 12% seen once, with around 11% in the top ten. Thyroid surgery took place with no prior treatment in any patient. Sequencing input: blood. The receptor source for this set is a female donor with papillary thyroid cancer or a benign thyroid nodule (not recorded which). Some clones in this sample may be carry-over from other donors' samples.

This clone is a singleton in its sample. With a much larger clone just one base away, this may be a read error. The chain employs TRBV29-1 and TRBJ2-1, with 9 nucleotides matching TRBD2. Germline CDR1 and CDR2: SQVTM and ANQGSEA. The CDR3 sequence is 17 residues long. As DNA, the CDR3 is TGCACCGTTGAAGATATTTCCGGGACTAGCTCTTACAATGAGCAGTTCTTC. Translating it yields CTVEDISGTSSYNEQFF.

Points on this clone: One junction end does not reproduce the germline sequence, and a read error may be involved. CDR3 sequence reads: CAASDFRQGGSLDEHFF. In DNA, the CDR3 is TGTGCCGCCAGTGATTTTCGGCAGGGGGGGTCGTTGGATGAGCATTTCTTC. This chain joins TRBV24-1 and TRBJ2-1; D tentatively reads TRBD1 or TRBD2 (7 bases each). Germline assignment: CDR1 KGHDR and CDR2 SFDVKD. This CDR3 is 17 amino acids long.

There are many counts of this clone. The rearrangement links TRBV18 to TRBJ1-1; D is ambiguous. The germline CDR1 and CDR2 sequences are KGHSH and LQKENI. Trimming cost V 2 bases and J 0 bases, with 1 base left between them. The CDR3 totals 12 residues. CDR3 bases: TGTGCCAGCTCACCAATGAACACTGAAGCTTTCTTT. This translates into CASSPMNTEAFF.

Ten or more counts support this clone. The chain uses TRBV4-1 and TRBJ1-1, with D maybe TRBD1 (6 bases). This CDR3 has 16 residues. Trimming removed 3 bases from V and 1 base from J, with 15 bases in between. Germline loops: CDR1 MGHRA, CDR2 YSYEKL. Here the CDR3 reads CASSHSYRDTNTEAFF. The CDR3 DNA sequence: TGCGCCAGCAGCCATTCCTACCGGGACACGAACACTGAAGCTTTCTTT.

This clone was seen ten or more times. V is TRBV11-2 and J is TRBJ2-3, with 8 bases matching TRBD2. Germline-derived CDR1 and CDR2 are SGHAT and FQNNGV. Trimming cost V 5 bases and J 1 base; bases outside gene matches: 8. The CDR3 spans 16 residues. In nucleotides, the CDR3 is TGTGCCAGCAGCGAAACCGGGGGGGTGGGCACAGATACGCAGTATTTT. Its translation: CASSETGGVGTDTQYF.

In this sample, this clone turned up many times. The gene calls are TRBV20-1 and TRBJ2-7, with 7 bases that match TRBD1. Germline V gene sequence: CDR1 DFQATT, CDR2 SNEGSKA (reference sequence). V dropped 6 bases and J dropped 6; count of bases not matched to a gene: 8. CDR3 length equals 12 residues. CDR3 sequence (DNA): TGCAGTGCGAAGGGGGCGGTCGGCGAGCAGTACTTC. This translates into CSAKGAVGEQYF.

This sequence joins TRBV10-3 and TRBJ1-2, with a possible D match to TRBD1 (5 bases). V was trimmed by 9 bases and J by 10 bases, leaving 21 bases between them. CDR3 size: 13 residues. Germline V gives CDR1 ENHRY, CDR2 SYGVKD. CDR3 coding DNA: TGTGCCATACGGACAAACGATGCGAATTTCTACACCTTC. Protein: CAIRTNDANFYTF.

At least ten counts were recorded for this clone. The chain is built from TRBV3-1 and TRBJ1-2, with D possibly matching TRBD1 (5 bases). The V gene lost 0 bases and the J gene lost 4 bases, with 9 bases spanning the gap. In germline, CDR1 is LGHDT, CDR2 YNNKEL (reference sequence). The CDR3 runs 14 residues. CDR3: CASSQDPGTYGYTF. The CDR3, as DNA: TGTGCCAGCAGCCAAGATCCCGGGACCTATGGCTACACCTTC.

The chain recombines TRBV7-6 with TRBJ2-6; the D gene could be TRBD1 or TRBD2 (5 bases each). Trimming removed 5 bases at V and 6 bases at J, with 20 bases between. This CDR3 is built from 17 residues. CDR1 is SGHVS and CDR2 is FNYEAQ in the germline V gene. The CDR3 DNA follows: TGTGCCAGCAGCCCTCGTGAGGGGCTGAGTGCGGCCAACGTCCTGACTTTC. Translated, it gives CASSPREGLSAANVLTF.

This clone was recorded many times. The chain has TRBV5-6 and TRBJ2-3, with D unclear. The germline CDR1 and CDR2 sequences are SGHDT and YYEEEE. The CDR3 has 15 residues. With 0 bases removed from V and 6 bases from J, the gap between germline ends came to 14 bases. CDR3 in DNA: TGTGCCAGCAGCTTGGGGGTTCCGGGCTGGGATACGCAGTATTTT. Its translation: CASSLGVPGWDTQYF.

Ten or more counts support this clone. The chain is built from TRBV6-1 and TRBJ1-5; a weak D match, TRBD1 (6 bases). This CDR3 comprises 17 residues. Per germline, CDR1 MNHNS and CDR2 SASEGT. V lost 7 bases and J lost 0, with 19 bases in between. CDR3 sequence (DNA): TGTGCCAGCACTCAGGGGAGAAATCATTATAGCAATCAGCCCCAGCATTTT. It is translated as CASTQGRNHYSNQPQHF.

CDR3 DNA: TGTGCCAGCAGTTTAGCGGCGGGGGATACCTACGAGCAGTACTTC. Protein sequence: CASSLAAGDTYEQYF. The V and J genes are TRBV12-3 or TRBV12-4 and TRBJ2-7; 7 positions match TRBD2. The CDR3 covers 15 residues. Trimming removed 0 bases from V and 2 bases from J; junction bases left unmatched: 4.

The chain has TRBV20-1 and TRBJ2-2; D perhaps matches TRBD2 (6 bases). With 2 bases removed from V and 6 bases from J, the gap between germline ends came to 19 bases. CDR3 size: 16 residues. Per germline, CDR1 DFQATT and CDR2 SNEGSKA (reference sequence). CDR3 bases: TGCAGTGCTAGACCAAGGACTAAAGGGGTAGCCGGGGAGCTGTTTTTT. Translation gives CSARPRTKGVAGELFF.

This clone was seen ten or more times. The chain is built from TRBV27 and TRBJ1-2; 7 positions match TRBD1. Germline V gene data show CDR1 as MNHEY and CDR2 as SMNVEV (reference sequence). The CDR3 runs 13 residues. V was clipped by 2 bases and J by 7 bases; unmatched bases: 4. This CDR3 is CASSLKGASGYTF. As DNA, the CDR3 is TGTGCCAGCAGTTTAAAGGGGGCGAGTGGCTACACCTTC.

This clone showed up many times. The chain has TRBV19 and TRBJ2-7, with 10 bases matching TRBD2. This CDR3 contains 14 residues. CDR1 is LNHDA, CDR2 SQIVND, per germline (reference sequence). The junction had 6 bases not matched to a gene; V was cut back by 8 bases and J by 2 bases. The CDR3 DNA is TGTGCCAGTTCTGGACTAGCGGTTCCCTACGAGCAGTACTTC. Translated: CASSGLAVPYEQYF.